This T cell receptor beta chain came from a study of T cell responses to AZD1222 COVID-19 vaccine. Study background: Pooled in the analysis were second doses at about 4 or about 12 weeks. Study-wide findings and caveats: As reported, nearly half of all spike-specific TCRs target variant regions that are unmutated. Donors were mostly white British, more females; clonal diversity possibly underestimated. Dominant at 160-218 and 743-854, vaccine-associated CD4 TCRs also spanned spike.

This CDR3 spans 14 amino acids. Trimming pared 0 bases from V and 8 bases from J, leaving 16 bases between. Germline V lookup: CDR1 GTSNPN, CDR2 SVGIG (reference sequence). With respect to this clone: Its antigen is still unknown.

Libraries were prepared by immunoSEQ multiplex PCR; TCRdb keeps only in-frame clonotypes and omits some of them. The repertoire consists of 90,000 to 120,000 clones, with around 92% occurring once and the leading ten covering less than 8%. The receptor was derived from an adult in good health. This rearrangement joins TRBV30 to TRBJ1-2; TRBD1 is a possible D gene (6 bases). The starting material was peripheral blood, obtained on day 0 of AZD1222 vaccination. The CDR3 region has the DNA TGTGCCTGGAGTGTCACAGGGCGACTGCGGGGCTACACCTTC. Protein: CAWSVTGRLRGYTF.